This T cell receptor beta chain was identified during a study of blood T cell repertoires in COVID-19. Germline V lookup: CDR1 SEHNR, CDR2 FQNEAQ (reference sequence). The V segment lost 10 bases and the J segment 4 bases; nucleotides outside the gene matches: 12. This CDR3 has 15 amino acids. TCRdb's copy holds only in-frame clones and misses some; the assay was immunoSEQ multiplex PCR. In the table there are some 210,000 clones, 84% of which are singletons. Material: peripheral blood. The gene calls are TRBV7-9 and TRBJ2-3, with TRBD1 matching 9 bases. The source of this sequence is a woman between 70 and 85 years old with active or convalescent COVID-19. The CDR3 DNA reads TGTGCCATCCTAAGAAGGACAGGGGATTCAGATACGCAGTATTTT. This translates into CAILRRTGDSDTQYF.